The rows below give T cell receptor beta chains drawn from one sample of a study of monozygotic twins with inflammatory bowel disease. TCRdb re-called the 5' RACE reads and shows each CDR3 protein once, DNA omitted. This sample contains 200,000 to 250,000 distinct CDR3 sequences. The source material was blood. Receptors originate from a human donor with ulcerative colitis or Crohn's disease, or a healthy co-twin of an affected twin (not recorded which). Each CDR3 is given with its conserved first and last residue.

V gene	J gene	CDR3 protein
TRBV20-1	TRBJ1-5	CSAVDGRSNQPQHF
TRBV6-1	TRBJ1-4	CASKSPAGDNEKLFF
TRBV28	TRBJ2-5	CASSTPTVGETQYF
TRBV20-1	TRBJ2-1	CSARGTTLNEQFF
TRBV6-1	TRBJ2-5	CASRTGTWGETQYF
TRBV6-1	TRBJ1-3	CASIKDGGAGNTIYF
TRBV3-1	TRBJ2-7	CASSHPGRGGPYEQYF
TRBV29-1	TRBJ2-1	CSVEGLAGADEQFF
TRBV6-1	TRBJ2-7	CASSPNPTGTTYEQYF
TRBV11-2	TRBJ2-1	CASSLGGSGGSIYYNEQFF
TRBV7-2	TRBJ1-4	CAISFKGPTPNERLFF
TRBV6-1	TRBJ1-1	CASGQPNTEAFF
TRBV6-4	TRBJ2-5	CASSDTAGETQYF
TRBV30	TRBJ1-5	CAWSVPTGGSQPQHF
TRBV7-9	TRBJ2-1	CASSLALVSGGYNEQFF
TRBV7-6	TRBJ2-1	CASSLGGVAYNEQFF
TRBV29-1	TRBJ2-5	CSALKPGTFETQYF
TRBV5-1	TRBJ2-5	CASSLGRPSTETQYF
TRBV12-3/TRBV12-4	TRBJ1-2	CASSLSYNYGYTF
TRBV29-1	TRBJ1-1	CSVRTGWVGMNTEAFF
TRBV5-4	TRBJ2-2	CASSGGQGRNIGELFF
TRBV19	TRBJ1-1	CASSILSGPTEAFF
TRBV5-1	TRBJ1-1	CASSLGNLGTEAFF
TRBV29-1	TRBJ1-1	CSVRDRPNTEAFF
TRBV25-1	TRBJ1-6	CASRGDSKATLHF
TRBV24-1	TRBJ2-1	CATSEGRDKLFF
TRBV7-9	TRBJ1-1	CASSWGTVNTEAFF
TRBV7-9	TRBJ2-1	CASSSTSWGPNEQFF
TRBV7-2	TRBJ2-3	CASSLSSRTDTQYF
TRBV9	TRBJ2-3	CASSWTSGGTPTDTQYF
TRBV5-6	TRBJ1-1	CASSLGTGGNRDTEAFF
TRBV5-1	TRBJ2-3	CASSLEIADTQYF
TRBV5-6	TRBJ2-1	CASSRRTGSSYNEQFF
TRBV3-1	TRBJ2-2	CASSLETMDTGELFF
TRBV6-2/TRBV6-3	TRBJ2-1	CASSQTSRNYNEQFF
TRBV6-5	TRBJ2-3	CASSYTGALSRDTQYF
TRBV10-3	TRBJ1-3	CAISDAVSSGNTIYF
TRBV5-1	TRBJ1-1	CASSLDPNRLVNTEAFF
TRBV28	TRBJ1-6	CASREVDWKYNSPLHF
TRBV2	TRBJ1-1	CASRGQPEGWTEAFF
TRBV7-8	TRBJ2-2	CASNMVTGGELFF
TRBV6-2/TRBV6-3	TRBJ2-5	CASSYGRGLAIQETQYF
TRBV5-1	TRBJ1-5	CASSRTGDEGQPQHF
TRBV5-4	TRBJ2-1	CASSLLAGYLYNEQFF